Listed here are 3 T cell receptor beta chains from one sample, sequenced in a study of T cell responses to AZD1222 COVID-19 vaccine. The protocol was immunoSEQ multiplex PCR, while the TCRdb copy is restricted to in-frame clones and leaves out a portion. The table lists about 120,000 clones, approximately 86% of them singletons. The input for sequencing was peripheral blood, taken on day 0 of AZD1222 vaccination. These TCRs come from an adult in good health.

In this sample, this clone turned up a few times. This chain links TRBV19 with TRBJ1-2, with TRBD1 matching over 9 bases. This CDR3 has 14 amino acids. J lost 7 bases, V lost 7 bases, and 10 bases had no gene match. Germline V gene lookup returns CDR1 LNHDA and CDR2 SQIVND (reference sequence). CDR3 DNA sequence: TGTGCCAGTATGGGGACAGGGAAAAGTGGTGGCTACACCTTC. Translated, it gives CASMGTGKSGGYTF. Together with reference TRBV19 and TRBJ1-2, the CDR3 gives the full variable domain: DGGITQSPKYLFRKEGQNVTLSCEQNLNHDAMYWYRQDPGQGLRLIYYSQIVNDFQKGDIAEGYSVSREKKESFPLTVTSAQKNPTAFYLCASMGTGKSGGYTFGSGTRLTVV.

This clone was seen a single time. The CDR3 loop reads CASSQTRDRADSNQPQHF. For the CDR3, the DNA is TGCGCCAGCAGCCAAACCCGGGACAGGGCGGATAGCAATCAGCCCCAGCATTTT. This sequence joins TRBV4-1 and TRBJ1-5, with 9 bases matching TRBD1. CDR3 length: 18 amino acids. CDR1 and CDR2 (germline): MGHRA, YSYEKL. J lost 0 bases, V lost 2 bases, and 8 bases had no gene match.

J is TRBJ1-2 and V is TRBV24-1, with D possibly matching TRBD1 (6 bases). The CDR3 is 13 residues long. Germline values: CDR1 KGHDR, CDR2 SFDVKD. Trimming shortened V by 1 base and J by 7 bases, and 9 bases separated the two germline ends. In nucleotides, the CDR3 is TGTGCCACCAGTGATTTCGAGGGGGGTGGCTACACCTTC. Encoded protein: CATSDFEGGGYTF.